The 9 T cell receptor beta chains below all came from one sample that was sequenced in a study of human T cells and chemical hapten exposure. MiXCR, applied by TCRdb to the RACE reads, yields one record per CDR3 protein. This sample has more than 75,000 distinct CDR3 sequences, with about 9.6% found just once. Indicated time point: patch test 2, 6 weeks after DPC sensitization. Treatment: therapeutic diphenylcyclopropenone sensitization with weekly scalp DPC. Sequencing was performed on whole blood, taken in connection with sensitization to the hapten diphenylcyclopropenone (DPC). The receptors come from a woman between 40 and 50 years old with alopecia areata. Some clones in this sample may be carry-over from other donors' samples.

This clonotype was observed at least ten times. The CDR3 reads CASSWEGGHQHQYF. In DNA form, the CDR3 reads TGCGCCAGCAGCTGGGAAGGGGGCCATCAACATCAGTACTTC. V and J are TRBV5-1 and TRBJ2-7, with 7 bases matching TRBD1. CDR3 length equals 14 residues. The junction had 13 bases not matched to a gene; V was cut back by 3 bases and J by 10 bases. From germline, CDR1 is SGHRS and CDR2 YFSETQ.

V gene TRBV27 combines with J gene TRBJ2-2, with 15 bases identical to TRBD2. J lost 4 bases, V lost 3 bases, and 9 bases had no gene match. The germline V gene encodes CDR1 MNHEY and CDR2 SMNVEV (reference sequence). The CDR3 spans 19 residues. CDR3 protein: CASSFLGLAGGSGTGELFF. CDR3 nucleotides: TGTGCCAGCAGTTTTTTGGGACTAGCGGGAGGTTCCGGCACCGGGGAGCTGTTTTTT.

J is TRBJ1-2 and V is TRBV7-9; 7 bases fit TRBD1. The germline gives CDR1 SEHNR, CDR2 FQNEAQ (reference sequence). The CDR3 sequence is 14 residues long. The V and J ends lost 6 bases and 4 bases, in that order; junction bases with no gene match: 8. The CDR3 bases are TGTGCCAGCAGTTCTACCGGGACAGCCTATGGCTACACCTTC. Translated, it gives CASSSTGTAYGYTF.

This clonotype was seen at least ten times. The CDR3 sequence is CASWTGENGYTF. CDR3 nucleotides: TGTGCCAGCTGGACAGGGGAAAACGGCTACACCTTC. This chain uses TRBV21-1 with TRBJ1-2; no DNA check was done on the table's D call, TRBD1. TRBV21-1 is described as a pseudogene. The CDR3 is made up of 12 amino acids.

The V call is TRBV7-8, the J call TRBJ2-4; perhaps TRBD1 as D (7 bases). Trimming took off 1 base at V and 0 bases at J, with 22 bases between the two ends. Per the germline V gene, CDR1 is SGHVS and CDR2 is FQNEAQ. The CDR3 has 20 amino acids. Written as DNA, the CDR3 is TGTGCCAGCAGCTTAGAGCGTTGGAGGGGGCAGGGAATAGCCAAAAACATTCAGTACTTC. This translates into CASSLERWRGQGIAKNIQYF.

This clonotype has just a few counts. The chain couples TRBV2 to TRBJ2-5; D possibly corresponds to TRBD2 (6 bases). The V gene lost 6 bases and the J gene lost 5 bases, with 16 bases spanning the gap. Germline assignment: CDR1 SNHLY and CDR2 FYNNEI. The CDR3 has 14 residues. CDR3 region: CASRESGLGETQYF. As DNA, the CDR3 is TGTGCCAGCAGGGAGAGCGGGCTCGGGGAGACCCAGTACTTC.

This clonotype was recorded at least ten times. V gene TRBV5-4 combines with J gene TRBJ2-7; a weak D match, TRBD2 (6 bases). V lost 5 bases to trimming and J lost 5 bases, with 26 bases between them. The CDR3 has 17 amino acids. The germline V gene encodes CDR1 SGHNT and CDR2 YYREEE (reference sequence). CDR3 loop: CASSPTPGTGRRDEQYF. DNA for the CDR3: TGTGCCAGCAGTCCAACCCCGGGGACCGGGAGAAGGGACGAGCAGTACTTC.

This clonotype was seen only a few times. The V call is TRBV5-1, the J call TRBJ2-7; no firm D call. V was clipped by 7 bases and J by 0 bases, with 11 bases between them. The length of the CDR3 is 13 residues. Per germline, CDR1 SGHRS and CDR2 YFSETQ. The CDR3 DNA reads TGCGCCAGCGCCGCCGGCCCCTCCTACGAGCAGTACTTC. Translated: CASAAGPSYEQYF.

This clonotype was counted only a few times. This sequence joins TRBV27 and TRBJ2-2, with D unresolved. The CDR3 spans 14 residues. CDR1 MNHEY and CDR2 SMNVEV come from the germline V gene (reference sequence). V lost 6 bases, J lost 3 bases, and 11 bases lay in between. The CDR3 nucleotides are TGTGCCAGCAGCTCGTGGGTTGACACCGGGGAGCTGTTTTTT. Amino acids: CASSSWVDTGELFF.